The following is a T cell receptor beta chain sequence with its context. This specimen comes from a study of blood T cell repertoires in COVID-19. Study at large: Specimens from acute and convalescent COVID-19 originated in the United States, Italy and Spain.

The V end was cut by 6 bases, the J end by 14 bases, with 29 bases between. CDR3 size: 17 residues. CDR1 and CDR2 from the germline V gene are MDHEN and SYDVKM. Sequencing was performed with immunoSEQ multiplex PCR; in TCRdb, only in-frame clones are kept and a portion is missing. This table holds some 70,000 clones, approximately 90% found once. The sequence was obtained from a woman aged 80 or over with active COVID-19. Sequenced sample: peripheral blood. J is TRBJ1-6 and V is TRBV28; D possibly corresponds to TRBD1 (5 bases). CDR3 amino acids: CASRSLSGGTSPGALHF. CDR3 nucleotides: TGTGCCAGCAGATCCCTCAGTGGGGGGACCTCCCCTGGGGCCCTCCACTTT.